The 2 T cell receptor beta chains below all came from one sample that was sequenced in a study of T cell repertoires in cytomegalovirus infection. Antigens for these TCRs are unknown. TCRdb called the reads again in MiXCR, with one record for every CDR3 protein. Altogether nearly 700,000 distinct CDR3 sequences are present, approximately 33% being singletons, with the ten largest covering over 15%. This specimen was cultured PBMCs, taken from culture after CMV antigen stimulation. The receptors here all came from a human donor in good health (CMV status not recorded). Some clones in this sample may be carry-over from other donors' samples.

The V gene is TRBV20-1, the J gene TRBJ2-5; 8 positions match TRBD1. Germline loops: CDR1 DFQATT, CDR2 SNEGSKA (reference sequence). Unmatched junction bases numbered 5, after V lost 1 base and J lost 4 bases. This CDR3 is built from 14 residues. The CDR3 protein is CSARAGTGGETQYF. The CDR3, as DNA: TGCAGTGCTAGAGCCGGGACAGGAGGAGAGACCCAGTACTTC.

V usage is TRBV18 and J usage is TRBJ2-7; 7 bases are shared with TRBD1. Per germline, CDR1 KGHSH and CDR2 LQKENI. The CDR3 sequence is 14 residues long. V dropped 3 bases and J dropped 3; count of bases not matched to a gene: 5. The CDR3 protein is CASSPADRYYEQYF. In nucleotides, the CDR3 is TGTGCCAGCTCACCTGCGGACAGGTACTACGAGCAGTACTTC.